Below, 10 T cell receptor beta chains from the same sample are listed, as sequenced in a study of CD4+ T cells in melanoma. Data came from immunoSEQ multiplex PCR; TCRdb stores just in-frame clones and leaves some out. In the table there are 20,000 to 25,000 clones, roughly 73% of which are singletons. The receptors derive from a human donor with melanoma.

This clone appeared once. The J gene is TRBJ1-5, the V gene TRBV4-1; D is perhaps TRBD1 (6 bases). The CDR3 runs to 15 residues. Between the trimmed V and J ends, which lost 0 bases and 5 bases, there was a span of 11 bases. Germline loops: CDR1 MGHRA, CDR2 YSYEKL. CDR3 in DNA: TGCGCCAGCAGCCAAGATCGGACAGCCTATCAGCCCCAGCATTTT. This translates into CASSQDRTAYQPQHF.

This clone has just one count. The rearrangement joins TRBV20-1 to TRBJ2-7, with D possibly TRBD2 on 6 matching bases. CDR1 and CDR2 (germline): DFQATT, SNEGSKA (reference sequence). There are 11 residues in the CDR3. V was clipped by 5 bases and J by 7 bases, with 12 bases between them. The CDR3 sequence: CSAGGVGEQYF. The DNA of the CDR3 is TGCAGTGCTGGAGGGGTGGGAGAGCAGTACTTC.

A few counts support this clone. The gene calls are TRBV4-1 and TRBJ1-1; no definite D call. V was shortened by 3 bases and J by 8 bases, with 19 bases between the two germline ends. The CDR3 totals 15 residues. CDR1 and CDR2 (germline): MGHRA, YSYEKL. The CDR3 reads CASSHLSREAPEAFF. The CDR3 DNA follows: TGCGCCAGCAGCCACCTCAGTCGGGAGGCCCCGGAAGCTTTCTTT.

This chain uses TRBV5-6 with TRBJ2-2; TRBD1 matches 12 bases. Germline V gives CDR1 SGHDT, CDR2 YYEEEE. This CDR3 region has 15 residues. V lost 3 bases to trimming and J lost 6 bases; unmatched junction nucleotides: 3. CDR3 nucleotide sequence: TGTGCCAGCAGCTGGGACAGGGGGCGATCCGGGGAGCTGTTTTTT. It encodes CASSWDRGRSGELFF.

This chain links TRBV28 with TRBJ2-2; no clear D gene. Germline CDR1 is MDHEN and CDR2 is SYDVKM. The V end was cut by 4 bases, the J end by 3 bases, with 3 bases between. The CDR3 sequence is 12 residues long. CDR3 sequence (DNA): TGTGCCAGCAGTTCCCACACCGGGGAGCTGTTTTTT. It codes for CASSSHTGELFF.

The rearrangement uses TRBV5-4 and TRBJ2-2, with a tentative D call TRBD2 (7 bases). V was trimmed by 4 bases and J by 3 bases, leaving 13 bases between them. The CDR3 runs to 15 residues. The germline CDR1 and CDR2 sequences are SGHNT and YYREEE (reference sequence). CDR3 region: CASSPGGADTGELFF. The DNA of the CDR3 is TGTGCCAGCAGCCCTGGGGGGGCTGACACCGGGGAGCTGTTTTTT. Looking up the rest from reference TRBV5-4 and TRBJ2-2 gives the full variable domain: ETGVTQSPTHLIKTRGQQVTLRCSSQSGHNTVSWYQQALGQGPQFIFQYYREEENGRGNFPPRFSGLQFPNYSSELNVNALELDDSALYLCASSPGGADTGELFFGEGSRLTVL.

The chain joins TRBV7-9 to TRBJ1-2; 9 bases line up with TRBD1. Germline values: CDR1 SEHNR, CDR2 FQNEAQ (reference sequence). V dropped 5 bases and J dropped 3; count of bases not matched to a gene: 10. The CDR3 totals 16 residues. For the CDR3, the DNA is TGTGCCAGCAGCCCTGGGACAGGGCATATTCACTATGGCTACACCTTC. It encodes CASSPGTGHIHYGYTF.

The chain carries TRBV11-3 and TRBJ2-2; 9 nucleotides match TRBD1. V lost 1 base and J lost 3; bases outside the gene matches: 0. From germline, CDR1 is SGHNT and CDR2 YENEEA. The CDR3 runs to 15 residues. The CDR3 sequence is CASSLGDRDTGELFF. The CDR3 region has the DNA TGTGCCAGCAGCTTAGGGGACAGGGACACCGGGGAGCTGTTTTTT.

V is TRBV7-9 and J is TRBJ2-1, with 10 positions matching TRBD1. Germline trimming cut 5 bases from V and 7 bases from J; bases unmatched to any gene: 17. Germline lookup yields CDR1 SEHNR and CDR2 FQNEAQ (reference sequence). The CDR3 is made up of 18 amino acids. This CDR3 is CASSTHRPGTGDMNEQFF. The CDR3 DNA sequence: TGTGCCAGCAGCACCCACAGACCCGGGACAGGGGATATGAATGAGCAGTTCTTC.

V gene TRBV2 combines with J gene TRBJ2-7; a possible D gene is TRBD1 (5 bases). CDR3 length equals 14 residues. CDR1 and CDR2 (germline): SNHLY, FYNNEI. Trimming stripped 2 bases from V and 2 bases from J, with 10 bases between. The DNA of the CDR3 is TGTGCCAGCAGTGAATCCGCAGGGACCTACGAGCAGTACTTC. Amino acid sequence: CASSESAGTYEQYF.